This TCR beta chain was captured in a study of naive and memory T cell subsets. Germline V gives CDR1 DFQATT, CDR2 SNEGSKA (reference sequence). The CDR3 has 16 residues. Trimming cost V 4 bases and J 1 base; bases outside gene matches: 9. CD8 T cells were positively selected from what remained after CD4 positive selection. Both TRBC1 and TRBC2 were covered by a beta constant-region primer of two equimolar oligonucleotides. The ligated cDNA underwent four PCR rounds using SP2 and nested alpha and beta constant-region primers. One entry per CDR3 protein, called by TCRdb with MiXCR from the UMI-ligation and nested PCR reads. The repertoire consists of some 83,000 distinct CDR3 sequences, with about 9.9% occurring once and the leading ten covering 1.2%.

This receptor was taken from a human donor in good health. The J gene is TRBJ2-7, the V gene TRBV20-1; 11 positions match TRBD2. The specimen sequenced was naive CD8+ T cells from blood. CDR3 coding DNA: TGCAGTGCTAAAAATCAACTAGCGGGAGATTCCTACGAGCAGTACTTC. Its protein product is CSAKNQLAGDSYEQYF.